The 25 T cell receptor beta chains presented below share a single source sample, sequenced in a study of OX40 agonist ivuxolimab in advanced cancers. Assay: immunoSEQ multiplex PCR; the TCRdb copy retains only in-frame clones and omits some. The data show roughly 30,000 clones, around 90% seen once. Sequencing used CD4+ or CD8+ T cells sorted from blood, obtained in a trial of the OX40 agonist ivuxolimab. The receptors shown here come from an adult with an advanced solid tumor such as melanoma, head and neck, liver or kidney cancer.

The chain couples TRBV7-9 to TRBJ2-2, with D uncertain. Trimming cost V 4 bases and J 0 bases, with 15 bases left between them. The CDR3 contains 17 residues. CDR1 is SEHNR and CDR2 is FQNEAQ in the germline V gene (reference sequence). CDR3 protein: CASSSRGIHANTGELFF. In DNA form, the CDR3 reads TGTGCCAGCAGCTCTAGAGGTATACATGCGAACACCGGGGAGCTGTTTTTT.

The V gene is TRBV4-2, the J gene TRBJ1-5; 7 bases are shared with TRBD1. Germline-derived CDR1 and CDR2 are LGHNA and YNFKEQ. The V segment lost 1 base and the J segment 6 bases; nucleotides outside the gene matches: 6. The CDR3 contains 15 residues. The chain's CDR3 is CASSQASQGPQPQHF. The CDR3 nucleotides read TGTGCCAGCAGCCAAGCATCACAGGGGCCTCAGCCCCAGCATTTT.

The chain has TRBV15 and TRBJ1-2; D is unresolved. Germline assignment: CDR1 LNHNV and CDR2 YYDKDF (reference sequence). Trimming stripped 3 bases from V and 4 bases from J, with 9 bases between. The CDR3 consists of 13 residues. CDR3 loop: CATSSGEVYGYTF. The CDR3 DNA reads as TGTGCCACCAGCAGTGGGGAAGTCTATGGCTACACCTTC.

Remarks on this clone: A read error may account for a junction end that differs from germline. This chain links TRBV27 with TRBJ2-2, with D perhaps TRBD2 (8 bases). Germline lookup yields CDR1 MNHEY and CDR2 SMNVEV (reference sequence). This CDR3 contains 16 residues. The CDR3 nucleotides read TGTGCCAGCAGTTCCCTTAGCGGGGACAGACACCGGGGAGCTGTTTTT. This codes for CASSSLSGDRHRGAVF.

This clone was found once. This chain uses TRBV27 with TRBJ2-7; 8 bases fit TRBD1. Per germline, CDR1 MNHEY and CDR2 SMNVEV (reference sequence). The CDR3 totals 15 residues. Trimming at V came to 5 bases and at J to 2 bases, leaving 8 bases not matched to a gene. Here the CDR3 DNA reads TGTGCCAGCAGTCCGCAGACAGGGGTTACCTACGAGCAGTACTTC. Translating gives CASSPQTGVTYEQYF.

The chain joins TRBV15 to TRBJ2-5; D remains ambiguous. Trimming left V 0 bases short and J 5 bases short, with 4 bases between. This CDR3 has 12 amino acids. Germline V gene data show CDR1 as LNHNV and CDR2 as YYDKDF (reference sequence). The CDR3 DNA reads TGTGCCACCAGCAGAGAACGGGAGACCCAGTACTTC. Its translation: CATSRERETQYF.

The CDR3 loop reads CASSHYNEQFF. For the CDR3, the DNA is TGTGCCAGCAGCCACTACAATGAGCAGTTCTTC. The gene calls are TRBV27 and TRBJ2-1; D is undetermined. The CDR3 spans 11 residues. Between the trimmed V and J ends, which lost 6 bases and 3 bases, there was a span of 3 bases. From germline, CDR1 is MNHEY and CDR2 SMNVEV (reference sequence).

The chain recombines TRBV5-1 with TRBJ2-5; TRBD2 aligns across 12 bases. Trimming took 4 bases from V and 4 from J; bases not matched to a gene: 8. This CDR3 is 16 amino acids long. Germline V CDR1 and CDR2: SGHRS, YFSETQ. The CDR3 DNA sequence: TGCGCCAGCAGCCTCGGGACTAGCGGGCTCCGAGAGACCCAGTACTTC. This translates into CASSLGTSGLRETQYF.

This sequence joins TRBV5-1 and TRBJ1-4, with D possibly TRBD1 on 5 matching bases. V was cut by 1 base and J by 8 bases, with 18 bases left in between. Germline V gene data show CDR1 as SGHRS and CDR2 as YFSETQ. The CDR3 spans 16 residues. The CDR3: CASSLNMAGQGEKLFF. DNA of the CDR3: TGCGCCAGCAGCTTGAATATGGCAGGGCAAGGAGAAAAACTGTTTTTT.

V is TRBV27 and J is TRBJ1-1; D unclear. The V gene's germline CDR1 is MNHEY and CDR2 SMNVEV (reference sequence). This CDR3 contains 13 residues. V gave up 1 base and J gave up 1 base, with 4 bases separating them. CDR3 DNA sequence: TGTGCCAGCAGTTTATTACAGAACACTGAAGCTTTCTTT. Translating gives CASSLLQNTEAFF.

This clone was seen only once. The chain links TRBV4-1 to TRBJ1-5; D may be TRBD1 (5 bases). Trimming shortened V by 1 base and J by 9 bases, and 13 bases separated the two germline ends. Per germline, CDR1 MGHRA and CDR2 YSYEKL. The CDR3 is 14 amino acids. CDR3 sequence: CASSQGVGVRPQHF. The CDR3 DNA follows: TGCGCCAGCAGCCAAGGGGTAGGGGTCAGGCCCCAGCATTTT.

The gene calls are TRBV27 and TRBJ1-1, with TRBD1 matching over 9 bases. V trimming: 4 bases; J trimming: 0 bases; junction bases outside the gene matches: 3. Germline lookup yields CDR1 MNHEY and CDR2 SMNVEV (reference sequence). The CDR3 runs to 15 residues. The CDR3 protein is CASSYRTGVNTEAFF. Here the CDR3 DNA reads TGTGCCAGCAGTTATCGGACAGGGGTGAACACTGAAGCTTTCTTT.

This clone showed up just once. The chain employs TRBV11-2 and TRBJ2-2; no definite D call. CDR3 length equals 12 residues. The germline gives CDR1 SGHAT, CDR2 FQNNGV. V gave up 3 bases and J gave up 2 bases, with 1 base separating them. The CDR3 is CASSFNTGELFF. The CDR3 coding sequence is TGTGCCAGCAGCTTTAACACCGGGGAGCTGTTTTTT.

Of note for this clone: The junction departs from the called germline gene at one end, perhaps through a read error. V and J are TRBV4-1 and TRBJ2-6; 8 nucleotides agree with TRBD1. The CDR3 is 12 amino acids. Per germline, CDR1 MGHRA and CDR2 YSYEKL. CDR3 nucleotides: TGCGCCAGCAGCCAAGGTGGACAGGGTCCCTACTTC. Its translation is CASSQGGQGPYF.

This rearrangement joins TRBV9 to TRBJ1-2; D ambiguous. The CDR3 sequence is 16 residues long. The germline V gene encodes CDR1 SGDLS and CDR2 YYNGEE. The V end was cut by 0 bases, the J end by 2 bases, with 14 bases between. The CDR3 DNA follows: TGTGCCAGCAGCGTAGGCTCGGAGGGTGCCAACTATGGCTACACCTTC. It yields the protein CASSVGSEGANYGYTF.

A note on this clone: This specimen includes other DNA sequences encoding the same CDR3. The rearrangement joins TRBV4-1 to TRBJ2-1; a possible D gene is TRBD2 (7 bases). Germline CDR1 and CDR2: MGHRA and YSYEKL. The length of the CDR3 is 16 residues. V lost 0 bases and J 4 bases, leaving 13 bases between the germline ends. CDR3 bases: TGCGCCAGCAGCCAAGAAGGGGGGGGGTTATACAATGAGCAGTTCTTC. Translated, it gives CASSQEGGGLYNEQFF.

Note on this clone: The same CDR3 arises from other DNA sequences in this sample as well. V and J are TRBV7-9 and TRBJ2-7; either TRBD1 or TRBD2 may supply D (6 bases each). CDR3 size: 13 residues. V was clipped by 3 bases and J by 3 bases, with 9 bases between them. Germline CDR1 SEHNR, CDR2 FQNEAQ (reference sequence). The CDR3 region has the DNA TGTGCCAGCAGCTTGAGGGGGGACTACGAGCAGTACTTC. Translating it yields CASSLRGDYEQYF.

This chain uses TRBV5-1 with TRBJ2-6, with unresolved D. Germline assignment: CDR1 SGHRS and CDR2 YFSETQ. The CDR3 covers 15 residues. Trimming pared 0 bases from V and 4 bases from J, leaving 8 bases between. The CDR3 bases are TGCGCCAGCAGCTTGGAGACACTAGGGGCCAACGTCCTGACTTTC. Translating gives CASSLETLGANVLTF. Filled out from reference TRBV5-1 and TRBJ2-6, the complete variable domain reads KAGVTQTPRYLIKTRGQQVTLSCSPISGHRSVSWYQQTPGQGLQFLFEYFSETQRNKGNFPGRFSGRQFSNSRSEMNVSTLELGDSALYLCASSLETLGANVLTFGAGSRLTVL.

V gene TRBV7-2 combines with J gene TRBJ1-6; D not certain. This CDR3 contains 13 residues. Germline V lookup: CDR1 SGHTA, CDR2 FQGNSA. Trimming took 5 bases from V and 7 from J, leaving 9 bases between them. The CDR3 loop is CASSPDGNSPLHF. CDR3 nucleotide sequence: TGTGCCAGCAGCCCGGACGGCAATTCACCCCTCCACTTT.

The chain joins TRBV28 to TRBJ1-5; D unclear. V lost 4 bases, J lost 1 base, and 8 bases lay in between. CDR1 MDHEN and CDR2 SYDVKM come from the germline V gene. The CDR3 runs 14 residues. This chain's CDR3 is CASSWEESNQPQHF. CDR3 DNA sequence: TGTGCCAGCAGTTGGGAGGAGAGCAATCAGCCCCAGCATTTT.

This sequence joins TRBV4-1 and TRBJ1-2; TRBD1 matches 10 bases. Germline-derived CDR1 and CDR2 are MGHRA and YSYEKL. CDR3 length equals 15 residues. V lost 3 bases, J lost 4 bases, and 5 bases stayed unmatched. The CDR3 is CASSHEGQGGYGYTF. DNA for the CDR3: TGCGCCAGCAGCCATGAAGGACAGGGGGGCTATGGCTACACCTTC.

The chain joins TRBV4-1 to TRBJ1-3; 8 nucleotides agree with TRBD1. V lost 0 bases to trimming and J lost 4 bases; unmatched junction nucleotides: 5. CDR3 length: 16 residues. Per germline, CDR1 MGHRA and CDR2 YSYEKL. The CDR3 protein is CASSQEAGGFGNTIYF. CDR3 bases: TGCGCCAGCAGCCAAGAAGCAGGGGGCTTCGGAAACACCATATATTTT.

The V call is TRBV6-5, the J call TRBJ2-7; D is ambiguous. Germline CDR1 and CDR2: MNHEY and SVGAGI. The CDR3 runs to 14 residues. Trimming removed 5 bases at V and 2 bases at J, with 13 bases between. The CDR3 here is CASSENELTYEQYF. DNA for the CDR3: TGTGCCAGCAGTGAAAATGAGCTAACCTACGAGCAGTACTTC.

The rearrangement uses TRBV14 and TRBJ2-5, with TRBD2 matching over 14 bases. The CDR3 totals 16 residues. V trimming: 6 bases; J trimming: 1 base; junction bases outside the gene matches: 4. Germline CDR1 reads SGHDN; CDR2 reads FVKESK. CDR3 protein: CASRPTSGGAQETQYF. The CDR3 DNA sequence: TGTGCCAGCAGACCGACTAGCGGGGGGGCCCAAGAGACCCAGTACTTC.

The chain uses TRBV19 and TRBJ1-6; D uncertain. Trimming shortened V by 2 bases and J by 6 bases, and 14 bases separated the two germline ends. The germline CDR1 and CDR2 sequences are LNHDA and SQIVND (reference sequence). The CDR3 runs 16 residues. The CDR3 sequence: CASSIRAAFGNSPLHF. The CDR3 nucleotides are TGTGCCAGTAGTATAAGGGCTGCCTTCGGTAATTCACCCCTCCACTTT.